The 9 T cell receptor beta chains reported below all come from one sample, sequenced in a study of identical twins. TCRdb reanalysed the 5' RACE reads using MiXCR and keeps one entry per CDR3 protein. The top ten clones hold around 0.25% of a sample with 1.5 million to 2 million distinct CDR3 sequences, around 33% of them seen once. Sequenced input: cord blood. These receptor sequences come from a newborn girl in good health.

There are a few counts of this clonotype. The junction differs from germline at one of its ends, possibly a read error. The V gene is TRBV2, the J gene TRBJ2-5; 8 bases line up with TRBD2. The DNA matches TRBJ2-7 better at its end, which makes the J call doubtful. The CDR3 extends over 14 amino acids. Germline loops: CDR1 SNHLY, CDR2 FYNNEI. The CDR3: CAGSESGGRYEQYF. CDR3 in DNA: TGTGCCGGCAGTGAGAGCGGGGGCCGCTACGAGCAGTACTTC.

Comments on this clonotype: At one end the junction does not follow the germline gene, possibly because of a read error. The chain has TRBV11-2 and TRBJ1-2, with D unresolved. Per the germline V gene, CDR1 is SGHAT and CDR2 is FQNNGV. This CDR3 region has 15 residues. DNA for the CDR3: TGTGCCAGCAGCTTACGAGTTTCCCCCGGCTATGGCCACACCTTC. Residues: CASSLRVSPGYGHTF.

Comments on this clonotype: The germline gene is not matched at one end of the junction; a read error may be the cause. This chain links TRBV6-1 with TRBJ2-4; no reliable D call. This CDR3 has 16 residues. CDR1 and CDR2 (germline): MNHNS, SASEGT. The CDR3 DNA is TGTGCCAGCAGTGGCCCTCCTTTATTGGGCAAAAACATTCGGTACTTC. It yields the protein CASSGPPLLGKNIRYF.

The rearrangement uses TRBV7-7 and TRBJ2-7; D unresolved. V lost 1 base to trimming and J lost 3 bases, with 7 bases between them. Germline V gives CDR1 SSHAT, CDR2 FNYEAQ (reference sequence). The length of the CDR3 is 13 residues. The CDR3 loop is CASSLEAHYEQYF. CDR3 DNA sequence: TGTGCCAGCAGCTTAGAGGCCCACTACGAGCAGTACTTC.

The chain couples TRBV10-3 to TRBJ2-3; 10 bases line up with TRBD2. The germline V gene has CDR1 ENHRY and CDR2 SYGVKD. This CDR3 comprises 16 residues. J was trimmed by 2 bases and V by 5 bases; bases with no gene match: 7. The CDR3 loop is CAISLNLAGVTDTQYF. Here the CDR3 DNA reads TGTGCCATCAGTTTGAACCTAGCGGGGGTCACAGATACGCAGTATTTT.

There are a few counts of this clonotype. The chain links TRBV4-1 to TRBJ2-4; 11 nucleotides match TRBD2. V shed 3 bases, J shed 8 bases, and the junction held 6 bases outside the gene matches. Germline V gene data show CDR1 as MGHRA and CDR2 as YSYEKL. CDR3 size: 15 residues. CDR3 sequence reads: CASSHVAGGQDIQYF. DNA for the CDR3: TGCGCCAGCAGCCATGTAGCGGGGGGGCAGGACATTCAGTACTTC.

The gene calls are TRBV9 and TRBJ2-3; the D call may be TRBD1 or TRBD2 (6 bases each). The CDR3 loop spans 16 amino acids. CDR1 is SGDLS, CDR2 YYNGEE, per germline. Trimming pared 0 bases from V and 3 bases from J, leaving 14 bases between. The DNA of the CDR3 is TGTGCCAGCAGCGTAGCTGAGGGGGGCGTAACAGATACGCAGTATTTT. Translated, it gives CASSVAEGGVTDTQYF.

This clonotype showed up many times. The V and J genes are TRBV12-5 and TRBJ1-2; no definite D call. The V and J ends lost 5 bases and 2 bases respectively, with 12 bases between them. Germline V gene data show CDR1 as LGHNT and CDR2 as FRNRAP. This CDR3 comprises 14 residues. The CDR3 nucleotides read TGTGCTAGTGGTCTCGAACGGGAAAACTATGGCTACACCTTC. Encoded protein: CASGLERENYGYTF. The full variable domain, completed using reference TRBV12-5 and TRBJ1-2, is DARVTQTPRHKVTEMGQEVTMRCQPILGHNTVFWYRQTMMQGLELLAYFRNRAPLDDSGMPKDRFSAEMPDATLATLKIQPSEPRDSAVYFCASGLERENYGYTFGSGTRLTVV.

In its sample, this clonotype was seen a few times. This sequence joins TRBV9 and TRBJ2-7; no clear D. The V and J ends lost 0 bases and 0 bases respectively, with 10 bases between them. The CDR3 sequence is 15 residues long. Germline V gives CDR1 SGDLS, CDR2 YYNGEE. Here the CDR3 DNA reads TGTGCCAGCAGCGTAGACAGTCTTTCCTCCTACGAGCAGTACTTC. Protein: CASSVDSLSSYEQYF.